This T cell receptor beta chain was observed in a study of early stage breast cancer tumors. The wider study: Average read coverage per sample was approximately 9.4-fold.

Clones were sequenced by immunoSEQ multiplex PCR, and TCRdb holds only the in-frame ones, with some missing. The repertoire consists of roughly 58,000 clones, with approximately 90% occurring once and the leading ten covering more than 4%. This clone was detected once. Its specificity is unknown. Study-level findings and limits: Tumor and normal breast were distinguished via blood comparison in about 90% of the 16 patients. Compared with adjacent normal breast, tumors showed about 2.5-fold denser, more clonal T cells.

This CDR3 has 15 residues. The germline V gene encodes CDR1 MGHRA and CDR2 YSYEKL. V gave up 3 bases and J gave up 4 bases, with 15 bases separating them. The rearrangement joins TRBV4-1 to TRBJ1-1, with D hard to call. What was sequenced was blood. The clonotype comes from a person aged 70 to 85 with breast cancer. The CDR3 coding sequence is TGCGCCAGCAGCCACCTACCCCCGGGTGGCACTGAAGCTTTCTTT. As protein: CASSHLPPGGTEAFF.